The source of this T cell receptor (beta chain) is a study of graft-versus-host responses after intestinal transplantation. Study details: Transplantation in recipients was multivisceral, liver-intestinal, or isolated intestinal.

Sequenced by immunoSEQ multiplex PCR; TCRdb stores in-frame clones only, minus some. The repertoire holds just under 50,000 clones, approximately 84% seen once, with 0.45% to 0.55% in the top ten. A note on this clone: Its antigen is not known.

V was pared by 6 bases and J by 2 bases, with 13 bases between. The germline CDR1 and CDR2 sequences are LNHDA and SQIVND (reference sequence). This CDR3 spans 15 amino acids. The sequences come from unstimulated CD4+ T cells sorted from spleen or lymph node cells, collected before transplant. The sequence was collected from a human donor who was the organ donor for an intestinal transplant. The chain is built from TRBV19 and TRBJ2-2; tentative D call: TRBD1 (6 bases). CDR3 in DNA: TGTGCCAGTAGCCGAAACAGGGAAAACACCGGGGAGCTGTTTTTT. Translating it yields CASSRNRENTGELFF.